A single T cell receptor (beta chain) is shown here with its context. This sample was included in a study of tissue T cells after allogeneic stem cell transplantation. The method was immunoSEQ multiplex PCR; TCRdb's version includes in-frame clones alone and lacks a portion of them. The table includes 7,500 to 10,000 clones, roughly 60% detected once. V was clipped by 1 base and J by 5 bases, with 14 bases between them. The CDR3 runs 16 residues. Germline V gives CDR1 LGHNA, CDR2 YNFKEQ. The TCR was taken from a woman aged 18 to 50 with breast cancer. The gene calls are TRBV4-2 and TRBJ1-4; possibly TRBD1 for D (6 bases). The input for sequencing was tissue from the jejunum, taken at autopsy. This chain's CDR3 is CASSQVPGQGNEKLFF. CDR3 bases: TGTGCCAGCAGCCAAGTCCCGGGGCAGGGGAATGAAAAACTGTTTTTT.